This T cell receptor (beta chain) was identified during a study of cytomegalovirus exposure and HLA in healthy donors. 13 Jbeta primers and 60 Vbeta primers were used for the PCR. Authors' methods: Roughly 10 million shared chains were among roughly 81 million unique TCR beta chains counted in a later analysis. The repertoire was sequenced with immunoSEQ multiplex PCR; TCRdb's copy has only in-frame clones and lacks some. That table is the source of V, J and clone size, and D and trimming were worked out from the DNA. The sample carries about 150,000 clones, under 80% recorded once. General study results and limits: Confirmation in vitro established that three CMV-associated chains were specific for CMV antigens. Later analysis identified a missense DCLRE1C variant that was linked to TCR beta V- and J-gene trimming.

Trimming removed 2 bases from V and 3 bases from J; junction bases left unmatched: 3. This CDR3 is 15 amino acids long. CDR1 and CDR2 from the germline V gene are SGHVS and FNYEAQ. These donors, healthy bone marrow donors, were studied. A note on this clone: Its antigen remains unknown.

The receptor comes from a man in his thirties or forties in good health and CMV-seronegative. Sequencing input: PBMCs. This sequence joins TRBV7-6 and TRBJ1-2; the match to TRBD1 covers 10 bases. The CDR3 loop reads CASSLTGTGDYGYTF. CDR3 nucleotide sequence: TGTGCCAGCAGCTTAACGGGGACAGGGGACTATGGCTACACCTTC.